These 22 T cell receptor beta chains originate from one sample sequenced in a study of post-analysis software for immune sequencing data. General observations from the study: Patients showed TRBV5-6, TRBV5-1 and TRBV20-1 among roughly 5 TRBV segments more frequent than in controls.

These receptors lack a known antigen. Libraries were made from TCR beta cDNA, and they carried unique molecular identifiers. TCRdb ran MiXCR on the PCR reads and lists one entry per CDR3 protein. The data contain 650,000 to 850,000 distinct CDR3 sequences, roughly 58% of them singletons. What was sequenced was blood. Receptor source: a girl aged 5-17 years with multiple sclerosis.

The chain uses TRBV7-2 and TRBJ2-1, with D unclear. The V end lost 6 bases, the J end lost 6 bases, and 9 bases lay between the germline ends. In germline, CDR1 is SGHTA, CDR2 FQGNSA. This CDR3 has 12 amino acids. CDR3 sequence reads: CASSQDSNEQFF. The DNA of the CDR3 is TGTGCCAGCAGTCAAGATAGCAATGAGCAGTTCTTC.

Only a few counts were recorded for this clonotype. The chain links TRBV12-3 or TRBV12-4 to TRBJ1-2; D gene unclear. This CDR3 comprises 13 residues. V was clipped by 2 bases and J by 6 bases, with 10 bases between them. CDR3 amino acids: CASSLREINGYTF. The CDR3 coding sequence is TGTGCCAGCAGTTTAAGGGAGATAAATGGCTACACCTTC.

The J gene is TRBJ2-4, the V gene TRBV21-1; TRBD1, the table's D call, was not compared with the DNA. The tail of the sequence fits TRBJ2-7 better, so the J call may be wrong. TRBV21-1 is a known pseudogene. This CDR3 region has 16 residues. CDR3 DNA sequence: TGTGCCAGCAGCACGATGGACAGGGGAGGGTTATACGAGCAGTACTTC. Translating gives CASSTMDRGGLYEQYF.

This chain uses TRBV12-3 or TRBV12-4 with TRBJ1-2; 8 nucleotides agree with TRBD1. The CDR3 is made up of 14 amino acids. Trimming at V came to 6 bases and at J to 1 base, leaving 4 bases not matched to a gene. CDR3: CASRRTGNNYGYTF. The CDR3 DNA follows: TGTGCCAGCAGGAGGACAGGGAATAACTATGGCTACACCTTC.

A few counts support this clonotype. The CDR3 coding sequence is TGTGCCAGCAGTTACTCTGGGGTAGGCTACACCTTC. This sequence encodes CASSYSGVGYTF. The V and J genes are TRBV6-5 and TRBJ1-2; D is uncertain. CDR1 and CDR2 from the germline V gene are MNHEY and SVGAGI. Deletions cut 0 bases from V and 8 bases from J, with 7 bases between. The CDR3 extends over 12 amino acids.

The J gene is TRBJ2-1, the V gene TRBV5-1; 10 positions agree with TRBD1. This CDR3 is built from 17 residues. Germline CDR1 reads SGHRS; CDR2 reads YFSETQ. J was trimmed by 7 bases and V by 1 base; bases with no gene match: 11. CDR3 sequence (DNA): TGCGCCAGCAGCTTGCAGGTGACAGGGGGCGTCCCTAATGAGCAGTTCTTC. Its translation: CASSLQVTGGVPNEQFF.

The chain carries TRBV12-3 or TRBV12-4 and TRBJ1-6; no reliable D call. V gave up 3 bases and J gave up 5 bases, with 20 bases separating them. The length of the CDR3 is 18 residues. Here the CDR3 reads CASSLRHGVLPHNSPLHF. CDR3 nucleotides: TGTGCCAGCAGTTTGAGACACGGAGTCCTGCCGCATAATTCACCCCTCCACTTT.

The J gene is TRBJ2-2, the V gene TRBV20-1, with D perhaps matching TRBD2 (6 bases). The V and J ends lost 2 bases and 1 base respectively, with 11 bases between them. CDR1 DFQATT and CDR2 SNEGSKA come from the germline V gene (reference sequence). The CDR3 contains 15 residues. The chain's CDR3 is CSARRAGLNTGELFF. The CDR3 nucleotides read TGCAGTGCTAGACGGGCGGGGTTGAACACCGGGGAGCTGTTTTTT.

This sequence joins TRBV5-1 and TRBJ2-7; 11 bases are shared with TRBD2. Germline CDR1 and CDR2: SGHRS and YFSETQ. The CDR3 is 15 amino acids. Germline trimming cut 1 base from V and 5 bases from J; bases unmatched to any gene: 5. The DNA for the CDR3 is TGCGCCAGCAGCTTGATGATACTAGCGGGAGACGAGCAGTACTTC. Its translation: CASSLMILAGDEQYF.

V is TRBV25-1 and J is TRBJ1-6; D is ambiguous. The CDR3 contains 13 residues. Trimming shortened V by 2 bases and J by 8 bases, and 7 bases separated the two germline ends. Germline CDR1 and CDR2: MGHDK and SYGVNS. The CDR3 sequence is CASSEAGDSPLHF. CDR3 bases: TGTGCCAGCAGTGAAGCGGGAGATTCACCCCTCCACTTT.

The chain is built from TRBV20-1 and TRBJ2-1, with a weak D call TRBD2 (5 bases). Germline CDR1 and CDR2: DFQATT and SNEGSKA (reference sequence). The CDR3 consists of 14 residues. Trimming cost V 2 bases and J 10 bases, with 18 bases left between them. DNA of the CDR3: TGCAGTGCTAGACCGAGGGCCCCGAGAGGGGAGCAGTTCTTC. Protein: CSARPRAPRGEQFF.

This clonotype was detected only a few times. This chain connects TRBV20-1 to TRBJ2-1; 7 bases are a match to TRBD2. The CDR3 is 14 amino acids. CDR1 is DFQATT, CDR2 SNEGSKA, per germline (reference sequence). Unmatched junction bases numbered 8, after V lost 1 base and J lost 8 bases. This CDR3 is CSARGWEGRDEQFF. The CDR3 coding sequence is TGCAGTGCTAGAGGATGGGAGGGACGGGATGAGCAGTTCTTC.

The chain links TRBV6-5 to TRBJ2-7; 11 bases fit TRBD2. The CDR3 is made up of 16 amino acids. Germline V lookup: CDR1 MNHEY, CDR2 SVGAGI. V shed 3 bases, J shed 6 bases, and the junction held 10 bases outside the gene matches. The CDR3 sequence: CASSYPSTSGISEQYF. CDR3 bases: TGTGCCAGCAGTTATCCTTCGACTAGCGGGATCTCCGAGCAGTACTTC.

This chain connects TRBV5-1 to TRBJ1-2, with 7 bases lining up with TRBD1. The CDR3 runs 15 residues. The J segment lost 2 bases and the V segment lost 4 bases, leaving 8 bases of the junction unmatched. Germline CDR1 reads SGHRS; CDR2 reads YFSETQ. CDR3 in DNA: TGCGCCAGCAGCCCAGAGACAGGGAGGAACTATGGCTACACCTTC. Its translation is CASSPETGRNYGYTF.

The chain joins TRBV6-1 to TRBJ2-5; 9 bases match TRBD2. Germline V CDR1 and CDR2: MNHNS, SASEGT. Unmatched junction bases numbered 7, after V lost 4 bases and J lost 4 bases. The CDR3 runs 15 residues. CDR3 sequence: CASSVMAGGPETQYF. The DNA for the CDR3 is TGTGCCAGCAGTGTTATGGCGGGAGGGCCAGAGACCCAGTACTTC.

The CDR3 protein is CASSSTADSYEQYF. In nucleotides, the CDR3 is TGTGCCAGCAGCTCAACGGCAGACTCCTACGAGCAGTACTTC. The genes are TRBV5-5 and TRBJ2-7; no clear D. The V and J ends lost 3 bases and 0 bases respectively, with 10 bases between them. The CDR3 is made up of 14 amino acids. In germline, CDR1 is SGHKS, CDR2 YYEKEE (reference sequence).

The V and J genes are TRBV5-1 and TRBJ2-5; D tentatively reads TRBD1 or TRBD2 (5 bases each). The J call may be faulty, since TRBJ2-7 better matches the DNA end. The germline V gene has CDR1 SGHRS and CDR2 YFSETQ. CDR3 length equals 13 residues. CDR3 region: CASSRDPEGEQYF. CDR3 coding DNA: TGCGCCAGCAGCCGGGACCCTGAGGGCGAGCAGTACTTC.

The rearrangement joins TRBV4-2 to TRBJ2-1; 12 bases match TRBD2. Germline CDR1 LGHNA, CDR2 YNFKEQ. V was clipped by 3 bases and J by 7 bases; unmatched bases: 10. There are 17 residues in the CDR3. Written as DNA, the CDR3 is TGTGCCAGCAGCCAGGAATCTAGCGGGGGGGCCAGGAATGAGCAGTTCTTC. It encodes CASSQESSGGARNEQFF.

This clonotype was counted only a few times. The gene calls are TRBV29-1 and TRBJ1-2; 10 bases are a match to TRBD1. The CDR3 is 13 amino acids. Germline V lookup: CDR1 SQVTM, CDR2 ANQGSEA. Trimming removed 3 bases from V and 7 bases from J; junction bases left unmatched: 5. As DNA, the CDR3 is TGCAGCGTTGAGGGACAGGGGAGAGGTGGCTACACCTTC. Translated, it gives CSVEGQGRGGYTF.

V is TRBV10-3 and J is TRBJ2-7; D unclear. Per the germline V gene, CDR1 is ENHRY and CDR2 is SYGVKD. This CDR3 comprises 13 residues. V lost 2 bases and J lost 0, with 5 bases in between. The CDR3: CAISERASYEQYF. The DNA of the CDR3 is TGTGCCATCAGTGAGCGGGCCTCCTACGAGCAGTACTTC.

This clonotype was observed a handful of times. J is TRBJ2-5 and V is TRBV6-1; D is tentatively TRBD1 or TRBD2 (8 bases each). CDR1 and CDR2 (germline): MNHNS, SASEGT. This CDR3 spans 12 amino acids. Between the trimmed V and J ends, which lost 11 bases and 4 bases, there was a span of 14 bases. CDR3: CAAGGQVETQYF. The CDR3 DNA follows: TGTGCCGCGGGGGGACAGGTAGAGACCCAGTACTTC.

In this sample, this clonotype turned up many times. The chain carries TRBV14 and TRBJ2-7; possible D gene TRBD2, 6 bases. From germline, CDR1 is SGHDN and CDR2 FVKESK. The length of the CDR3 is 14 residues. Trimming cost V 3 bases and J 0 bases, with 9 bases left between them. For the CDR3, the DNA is TGTGCCAGCAGCCAGGGACTGTCCTCCTACGAGCAGTACTTC. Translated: CASSQGLSSYEQYF. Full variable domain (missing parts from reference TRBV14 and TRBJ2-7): EAGVTQFPSHSVIEKGQTVTLRCDPISGHDNLYWYRRVMGKEIKFLLHFVKESKQDESGMPNNRFLAERTGGTYSTLKVQPAELEDSGVYFCASSQGLSSYEQYFGPGTRLTVT.